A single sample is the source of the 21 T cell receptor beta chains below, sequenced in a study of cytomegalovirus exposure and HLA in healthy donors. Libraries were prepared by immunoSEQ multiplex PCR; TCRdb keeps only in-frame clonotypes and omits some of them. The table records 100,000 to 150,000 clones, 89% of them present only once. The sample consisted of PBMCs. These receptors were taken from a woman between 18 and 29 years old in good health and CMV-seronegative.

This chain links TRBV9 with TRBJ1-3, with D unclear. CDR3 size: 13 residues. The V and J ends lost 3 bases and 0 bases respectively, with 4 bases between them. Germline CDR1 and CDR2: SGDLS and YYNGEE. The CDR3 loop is CASSERSGNTIYF. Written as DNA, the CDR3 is TGTGCCAGCAGCGAGCGCTCTGGAAACACCATATATTTT.

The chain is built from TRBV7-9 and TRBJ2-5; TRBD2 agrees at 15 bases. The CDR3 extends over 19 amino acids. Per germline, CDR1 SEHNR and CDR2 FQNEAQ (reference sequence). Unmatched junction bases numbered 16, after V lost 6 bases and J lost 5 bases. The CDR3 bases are TGTGCCAGCAGGGACCACGGACTAGCGGGGGGGCGAGATTGGGAGACCCAGTACTTC. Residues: CASRDHGLAGGRDWETQYF.

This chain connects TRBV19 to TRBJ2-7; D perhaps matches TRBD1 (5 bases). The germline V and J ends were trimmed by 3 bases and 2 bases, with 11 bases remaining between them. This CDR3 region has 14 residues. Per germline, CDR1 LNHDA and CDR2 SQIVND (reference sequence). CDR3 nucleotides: TGTGCCAGTAGTATCCAGGGCGGTACCTACGAGCAGTACTTC. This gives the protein CASSIQGGTYEQYF.

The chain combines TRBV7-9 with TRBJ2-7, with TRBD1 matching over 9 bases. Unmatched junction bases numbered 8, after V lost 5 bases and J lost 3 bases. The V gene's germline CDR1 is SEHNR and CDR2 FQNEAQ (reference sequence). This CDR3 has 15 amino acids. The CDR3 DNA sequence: TGTGCCAGCAGCATAGACAGGGGGGTGATCTACGAGCAGTACTTC. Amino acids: CASSIDRGVIYEQYF.

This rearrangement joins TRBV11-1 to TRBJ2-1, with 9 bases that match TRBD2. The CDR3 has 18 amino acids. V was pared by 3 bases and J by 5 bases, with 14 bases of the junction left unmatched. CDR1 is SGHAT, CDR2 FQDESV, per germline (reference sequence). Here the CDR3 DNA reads TGTGCCAGCAGCTTGACGTATCTTGGGCGGGGGGGCAACAATGAGCAGTTCTTC. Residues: CASSLTYLGRGGNNEQFF.

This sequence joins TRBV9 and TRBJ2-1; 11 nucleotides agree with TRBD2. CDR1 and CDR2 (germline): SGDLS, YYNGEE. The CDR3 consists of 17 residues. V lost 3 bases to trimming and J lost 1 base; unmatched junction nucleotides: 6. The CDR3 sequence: CASSGLAGGTSYNEQFF. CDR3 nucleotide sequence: TGTGCCAGCAGCGGGCTAGCGGGGGGAACATCCTACAATGAGCAGTTCTTC.

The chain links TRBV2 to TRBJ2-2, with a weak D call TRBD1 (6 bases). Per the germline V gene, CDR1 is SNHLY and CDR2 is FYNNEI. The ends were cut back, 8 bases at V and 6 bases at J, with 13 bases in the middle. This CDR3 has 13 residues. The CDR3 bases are TGTGCCAGCGTGGTGGACAGTCCCGGGGAGCTGTTTTTT. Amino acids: CASVVDSPGELFF.

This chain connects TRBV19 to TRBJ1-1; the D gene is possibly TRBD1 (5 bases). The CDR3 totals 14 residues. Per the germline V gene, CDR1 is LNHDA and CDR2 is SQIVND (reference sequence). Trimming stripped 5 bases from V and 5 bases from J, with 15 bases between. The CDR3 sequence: CASSWTFGGTEAFF. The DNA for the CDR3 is TGTGCCAGTAGTTGGACCTTTGGGGGGACTGAAGCTTTCTTT.

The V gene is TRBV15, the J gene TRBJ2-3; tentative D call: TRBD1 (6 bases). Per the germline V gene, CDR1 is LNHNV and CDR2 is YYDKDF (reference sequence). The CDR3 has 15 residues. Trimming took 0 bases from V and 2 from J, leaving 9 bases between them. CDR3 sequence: CATSRDRGVTDTQYF. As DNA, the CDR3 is TGTGCCACCAGCAGAGACAGGGGAGTCACAGATACGCAGTATTTT.

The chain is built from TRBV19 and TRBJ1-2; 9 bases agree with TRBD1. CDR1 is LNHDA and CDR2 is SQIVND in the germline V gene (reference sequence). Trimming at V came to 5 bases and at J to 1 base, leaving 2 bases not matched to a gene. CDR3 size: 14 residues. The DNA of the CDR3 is TGTGCCAGTAGTCCGGACAGGGGTAACTATGGCTACACCTTC. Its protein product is CASSPDRGNYGYTF. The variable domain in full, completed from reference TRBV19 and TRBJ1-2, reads DGGITQSPKYLFRKEGQNVTLSCEQNLNHDAMYWYRQDPGQGLRLIYYSQIVNDFQKGDIAEGYSVSREKKESFPLTVTSAQKNPTAFYLCASSPDRGNYGYTFGSGTRLTVV.

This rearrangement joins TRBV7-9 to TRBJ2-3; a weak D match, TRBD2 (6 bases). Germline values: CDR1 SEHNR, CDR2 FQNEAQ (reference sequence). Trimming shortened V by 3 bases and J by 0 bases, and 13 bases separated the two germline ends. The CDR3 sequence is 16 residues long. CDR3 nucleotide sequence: TGTGCCAGCAGCTTCGGTAGCGGAAGGAGCACAGATACGCAGTATTTT. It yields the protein CASSFGSGRSTDTQYF. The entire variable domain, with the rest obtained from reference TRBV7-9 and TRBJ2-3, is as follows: DTGVSQNPRHKITKRGQNVTFRCDPISEHNRLYWYRQTLGQGPEFLTYFQNEAQLEKSRLLSDRFSAERPKGSFSTLEIQRTEQGDSAMYLCASSFGSGRSTDTQYFGPGTRLTVL.

The CDR3 reads CASSYWTEGTEAFF. DNA for the CDR3: TGTGCCAGCAGTTACTGGACGGAGGGCACTGAAGCTTTCTTT. The chain employs TRBV6-5 and TRBJ1-1, with D unresolved. V dropped 1 base and J dropped 4 bases, with 10 bases sitting between them. The CDR3 totals 14 residues. Per the germline V gene, CDR1 is MNHEY and CDR2 is SVGAGI.

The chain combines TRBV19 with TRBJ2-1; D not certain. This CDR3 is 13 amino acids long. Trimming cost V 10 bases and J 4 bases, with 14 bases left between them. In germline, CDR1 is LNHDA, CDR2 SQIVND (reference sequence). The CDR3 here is CATQNSLYNEQFF. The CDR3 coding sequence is TGTGCCACACAGAACTCCCTATACAATGAGCAGTTCTTC.

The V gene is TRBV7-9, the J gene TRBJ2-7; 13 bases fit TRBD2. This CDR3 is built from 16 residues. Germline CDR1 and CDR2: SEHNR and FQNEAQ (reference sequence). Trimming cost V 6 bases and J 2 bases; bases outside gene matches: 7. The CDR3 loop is CASRSTGTSGTYEQYF. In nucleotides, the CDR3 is TGTGCCAGCAGATCAACCGGGACTAGCGGGACCTACGAGCAGTACTTC.

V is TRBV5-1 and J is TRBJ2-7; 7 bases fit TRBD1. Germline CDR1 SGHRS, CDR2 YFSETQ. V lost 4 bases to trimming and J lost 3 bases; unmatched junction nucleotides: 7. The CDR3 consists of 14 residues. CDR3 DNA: TGCGCCAGCAGCCAGCTAAGACAGGGCTACGAGCAGTACTTC. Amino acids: CASSQLRQGYEQYF.

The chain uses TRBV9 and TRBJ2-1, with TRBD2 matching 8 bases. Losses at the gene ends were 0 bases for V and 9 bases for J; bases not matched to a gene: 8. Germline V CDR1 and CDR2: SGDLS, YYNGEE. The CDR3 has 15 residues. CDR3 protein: CASSVVTGGPLEQFF. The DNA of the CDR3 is TGTGCCAGCAGCGTAGTCACGGGGGGGCCCCTTGAGCAGTTCTTC.

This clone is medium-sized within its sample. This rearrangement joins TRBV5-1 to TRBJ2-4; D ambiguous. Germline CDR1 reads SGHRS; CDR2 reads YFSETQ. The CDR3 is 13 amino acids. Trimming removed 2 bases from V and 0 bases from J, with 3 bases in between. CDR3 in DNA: TGCGCCAGCAGCTTCGGAGCCAAAAACATTCAGTACTTC. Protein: CASSFGAKNIQYF.

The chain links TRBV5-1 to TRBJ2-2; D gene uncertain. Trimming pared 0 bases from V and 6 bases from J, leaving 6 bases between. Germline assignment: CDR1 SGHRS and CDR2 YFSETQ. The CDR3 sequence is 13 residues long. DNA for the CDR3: TGCGCCAGCAGCTTGGCGGTGGCCGGGGAGCTGTTTTTT. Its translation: CASSLAVAGELFF. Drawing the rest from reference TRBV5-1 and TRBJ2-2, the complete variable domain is KAGVTQTPRYLIKTRGQQVTLSCSPISGHRSVSWYQQTPGQGLQFLFEYFSETQRNKGNFPGRFSGRQFSNSRSEMNVSTLELGDSALYLCASSLAVAGELFFGEGSRLTVL.

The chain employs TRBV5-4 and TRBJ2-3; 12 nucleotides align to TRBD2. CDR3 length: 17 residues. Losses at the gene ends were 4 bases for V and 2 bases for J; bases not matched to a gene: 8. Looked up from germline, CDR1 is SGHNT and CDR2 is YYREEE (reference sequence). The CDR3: CASSPRLAGVFTDTQYF. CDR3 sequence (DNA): TGTGCCAGCAGCCCGAGACTAGCGGGGGTTTTCACAGATACGCAGTATTTT.

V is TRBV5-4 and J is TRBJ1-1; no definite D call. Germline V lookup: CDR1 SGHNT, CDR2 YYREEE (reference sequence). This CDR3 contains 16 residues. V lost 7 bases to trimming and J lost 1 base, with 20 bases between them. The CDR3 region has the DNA TGTGCCAGCTACCCCGTTGTGGAGGCGCCGAACACTGAAGCTTTCTTT. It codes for CASYPVVEAPNTEAFF.

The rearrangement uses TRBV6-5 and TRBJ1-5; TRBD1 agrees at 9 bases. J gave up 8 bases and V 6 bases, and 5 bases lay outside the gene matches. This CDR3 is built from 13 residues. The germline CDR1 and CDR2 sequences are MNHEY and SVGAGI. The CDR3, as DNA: TGTGCCAGCAGCGGGACAGGGTTGGAGCCCCAGCATTTT. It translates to CASSGTGLEPQHF.